This T cell receptor (beta chain) was recorded in a study of blood T cell repertoires in COVID-19. Note on this clone: The junction does not match germline at one end; this may be a read error.

TCRdb keeps only in-frame clones here, not all; method: immunoSEQ multiplex PCR. The repertoire includes 40,000 to 65,000 clones, approximately 84% of them detected once, and 14% to 15% sits in the top ten. CDR1 and CDR2 from the germline V gene are MRHNA and SNTAGT. The CDR3 consists of 16 residues. The gene calls are TRBV6-4 and TRBJ2-1, with 8 bases that match TRBD2. The source of this sequence is a human donor in a cohort sampled during active COVID-19. The sequencing sample was made of peripheral blood. CDR3 in DNA: TGTGCCAGCAGTGACTCTTTCCAGCGGGAGACCAATCAGCAGTTCTTC. This gives the protein CASSDSFQRETNQQFF.